The 31 T cell receptor beta chains below come from one sample, sequenced in a study of cytomegalovirus exposure and HLA in healthy donors. 60 Vbeta and 13 Jbeta primers were used in PCR. The table came from immunoSEQ multiplex PCR; TCRdb's copy has only in-frame clones and leaves some out. The table shows 120,000 to 150,000 clones, with about 75% occurring only once. The sequencing input was PBMCs. These receptors originate from a man aged 35 to 55 in good health and CMV-seronegative.

The chain carries TRBV6-1 and TRBJ2-7, with 9 bases fitting TRBD1. Per the germline V gene, CDR1 is MNHNS and CDR2 is SASEGT. V shed 5 bases, J shed 0 bases, and the junction held 5 bases outside the gene matches. The CDR3 spans 15 residues. The CDR3 DNA is TGTGCCAGCAGTCCTACAGGGGGCAGCTCCTACGAGCAGTACTTC. It yields the protein CASSPTGGSSYEQYF.

The chain uses TRBV4-1 and TRBJ1-5; the match to TRBD1 covers 9 bases. V was clipped by 5 bases and J by 1 base; unmatched bases: 6. Germline V CDR1 and CDR2: MGHRA, YSYEKL. The CDR3 loop spans 16 amino acids. In DNA, the CDR3 is TGCGCCAGCAGCGGGGACAGGGAGGTCAGCAATCAGCCCCAGCATTTT. Its translation: CASSGDREVSNQPQHF.

The chain uses TRBV19 and TRBJ1-5; no clear D. CDR3 length: 14 residues. Trimming took off 4 bases at V and 11 bases at J, with 18 bases between the two ends. The V gene's germline CDR1 is LNHDA and CDR2 SQIVND (reference sequence). CDR3: CASSNTPHELSQHF. DNA for the CDR3: TGTGCCAGTAGTAATACCCCCCATGAGCTGTCCCAGCATTTT.

The chain recombines TRBV29-1 with TRBJ1-2; the match to TRBD1 covers 7 bases. The V segment lost 5 bases and the J segment 4 bases; nucleotides outside the gene matches: 4. Germline V gene lookup returns CDR1 SQVTM and CDR2 ANQGSEA. This CDR3 comprises 12 residues. CDR3 residues: CSVPQGGYGYTF. In nucleotides, the CDR3 is TGCAGCGTTCCTCAGGGGGGCTATGGCTACACCTTC.

J is TRBJ2-2 and V is TRBV19; TRBD1 agrees at 7 bases. CDR1 LNHDA and CDR2 SQIVND come from the germline V gene (reference sequence). CDR3 size: 15 residues. J was trimmed by 0 bases and V by 5 bases; bases with no gene match: 3. This CDR3 is CASSAGTANTGELFF. CDR3 DNA: TGTGCCAGTAGTGCCGGGACAGCGAACACCGGGGAGCTGTTTTTT.

In its sample, this clone was seen a few times. The V and J genes are TRBV27 and TRBJ2-4; TRBD1 might be the D (7 bases). Germline CDR1 is MNHEY and CDR2 is SMNVEV (reference sequence). Trimming removed 4 bases from V and 7 bases from J, with 17 bases in between. There are 15 residues in the CDR3. CDR3 bases: TGTGCCAGCAGTTCCCCGCGGGACAGATGGAACATTCAGTACTTC. Residues: CASSSPRDRWNIQYF.

V and J are TRBV5-4 and TRBJ2-7, with a weak D call TRBD2 (6 bases). The germline V gene encodes CDR1 SGHNT and CDR2 YYREEE (reference sequence). This CDR3 spans 15 amino acids. Trimming took off 2 bases at V and 0 bases at J, with 12 bases between the two ends. CDR3 DNA sequence: TGTGCCAGCAGCTTACGGCGGGGCTTCTCCTACGAGCAGTACTTC. This codes for CASSLRRGFSYEQYF.

This clone came up once. This rearrangement joins TRBV4-1 to TRBJ2-1, with TRBD2 as a possible D gene (5 bases). The CDR3 sequence is 15 residues long. V dropped 1 base and J dropped 2 bases, with 9 bases sitting between them. CDR1 and CDR2 (germline): MGHRA, YSYEKL. In DNA form, the CDR3 reads TGCGCCAGCAGCCAAGCAGCGGTCACCTACAATGAGCAGTTCTTC. This gives the protein CASSQAAVTYNEQFF.

V and J are TRBV2 and TRBJ2-1; 8 nucleotides match TRBD2. Germline values: CDR1 SNHLY, CDR2 FYNNEI. V lost 8 bases to trimming and J lost 6 bases; unmatched junction nucleotides: 6. This CDR3 has 13 residues. The chain's CDR3 is CASLSGGGNEQFF. The CDR3, as DNA: TGTGCCAGCCTAAGCGGGGGCGGCAATGAGCAGTTCTTC.

The V and J genes are TRBV9 and TRBJ1-6; 7 nucleotides align to TRBD1. V gave up 0 bases and J gave up 5 bases; unmatched junction bases: 2. From germline, CDR1 is SGDLS and CDR2 YYNGEE. The CDR3 has 15 residues. CDR3 residues: CASSVEGANNSPLHF. The CDR3 DNA follows: TGTGCCAGCAGCGTAGAGGGGGCCAATAATTCACCCCTCCACTTT.

The CDR3 sequence is CASSLARSNTGELFF. The DNA for the CDR3 is TGCGCCAGCAGCTTGGCACGGTCGAACACCGGGGAGCTGTTTTTT. The chain uses TRBV5-1 and TRBJ2-2; D not resolved. Deletions cut 0 bases from V and 0 bases from J, with 6 bases between. CDR3 size: 15 residues. Germline V gene lookup returns CDR1 SGHRS and CDR2 YFSETQ.

The rearrangement links TRBV2 to TRBJ2-7; 11 bases line up with TRBD1. Germline CDR1 SNHLY, CDR2 FYNNEI. The CDR3 has 18 amino acids. Losses at the gene ends were 5 bases for V and 5 bases for J; bases not matched to a gene: 17. CDR3 amino acids: CASSFGQGALGRANEQYF. CDR3 nucleotide sequence: TGTGCCAGCAGTTTCGGACAGGGGGCGCTTGGGAGGGCCAACGAGCAGTACTTC. The complete variable domain, with remaining parts taken from reference TRBV2 and TRBJ2-7, reads EPEVTQTPSHQVTQMGQEVILRCVPISNHLYFYWYRQILGQKVEFLVSFYNNEISEKSEIFDDQFSVERPDGSNFTLKIRSTKLEDSAMYFCASSFGQGALGRANEQYFGPGTRLTVT.

This clone was found a few times. V usage is TRBV27 and J usage is TRBJ2-7; a possible D gene is TRBD1 (5 bases). V lost 6 bases to trimming and J lost 3 bases, with 12 bases between them. The CDR3 runs 13 residues. Germline assignment: CDR1 MNHEY and CDR2 SMNVEV (reference sequence). This CDR3 is CASRVTGNYEQYF. The CDR3 nucleotides are TGTGCCAGCAGGGTAACAGGCAACTACGAGCAGTACTTC.

The genes are TRBV7-8 and TRBJ1-6; no definite D call. Germline lookup yields CDR1 SGHVS and CDR2 FQNEAQ. V lost 5 bases to trimming and J lost 5 bases, with 13 bases between them. The CDR3 has 15 amino acids. The CDR3 is CASSQNTPDNSPLHF. The CDR3 DNA is TGTGCCAGCAGCCAAAATACTCCGGATAATTCACCCCTCCACTTT. The full variable domain, in which reference TRBV7-8 and TRBJ1-6 provide the parts outside the CDR3, is GAGVSQSPRYKVAKRGQDVALRCDPISGHVSLFWYQQALGQGPEFLTYFQNEAQLDKSGLPSDRFFAERPEGSVSTLKIQRTQQEDSAVYLCASSQNTPDNSPLHFGNGTRLTVT.

This rearrangement joins TRBV28 to TRBJ2-2, with 15 nucleotides matching TRBD2. CDR3 length: 18 residues. The V gene end was trimmed by 7 bases and the J gene end by 5 bases; junction bases not matched to a gene: 11. Germline assignment: CDR1 MDHEN and CDR2 SYDVKM. In DNA form, the CDR3 reads TGTGCCAGCAAATCATGGACTAGCGGGGGGGCAGGGACCGGGGAGCTGTTTTTT. It specifies CASKSWTSGGAGTGELFF. Filled out from reference TRBV28 and TRBJ2-2, the complete variable domain reads DVKVTQSSRYLVKRTGEKVFLECVQDMDHENMFWYRQDPGLGLRLIYFSYDVKMKEKGDIPEGYSVSREKKERFSLILESASTNQTSMYLCASKSWTSGGAGTGELFFGEGSRLTVL.

This sequence joins TRBV5-6 and TRBJ2-7; D gene unclear. Trimming took 5 bases from V and 4 from J, leaving 10 bases between them. CDR3 length: 12 amino acids. Germline loops: CDR1 SGHDT, CDR2 YYEEEE. CDR3 in amino acids: CASSMGYYEQYF. CDR3 coding DNA: TGTGCCAGCAGTATGGGCTATTACGAGCAGTACTTC.

This clone has a single count. The chain is built from TRBV18 and TRBJ1-2; tentatively, D is TRBD1 (6 bases). The CDR3 runs to 14 residues. With 0 bases removed from V and 8 bases from J, the gap between germline ends came to 13 bases. CDR1 and CDR2 (germline): KGHSH, LQKENI. The CDR3 is CASSPPSTGAGYTF. The CDR3 coding sequence is TGTGCCAGCTCACCACCCTCGACAGGCGCCGGCTACACCTTC.

The genes are TRBV5-6 and TRBJ1-2; D unresolved. Germline V gene data show CDR1 as SGHDT and CDR2 as YYEEEE. The CDR3 is made up of 14 amino acids. V lost 7 bases to trimming and J lost 8 bases, with 21 bases between them. CDR3 sequence (DNA): TGTGCCAGCTCGTCCCGGAGGGCTCGCGTGGGCTACACCTTC. Its translation is CASSSRRARVGYTF.

The chain couples TRBV4-3 to TRBJ2-7; D call uncertain. The V gene's germline CDR1 is LGHNA and CDR2 YSLEER. V lost 1 base and J lost 1, with 5 bases in between. CDR3 length: 13 residues. Here the CDR3 DNA reads TGCGCCAGCAGCCAAGGTCGGTCCTACGAGCAGTACTTC. Amino acid sequence: CASSQGRSYEQYF.

The V call is TRBV29-1, the J call TRBJ2-1, with TRBD2 identical over 12 bases. The CDR3 runs 16 residues. Germline lookup yields CDR1 SQVTM and CDR2 ANQGSEA. Losses at the gene ends were 2 bases for V and 4 bases for J; bases not matched to a gene: 6. CDR3 DNA sequence: TGCAGCGTTGAACTAGCGGGGGGGCCGGAATACAATGAGCAGTTCTTC. It encodes CSVELAGGPEYNEQFF.

The chain joins TRBV18 to TRBJ2-1; 12 nucleotides agree with TRBD2. V gave up 1 base and J gave up 9 bases; unmatched junction bases: 4. Germline-derived CDR1 and CDR2 are KGHSH and LQKENI. The CDR3 spans 15 residues. CDR3 DNA sequence: TGTGCCAGCTCACCACGACTAGCGGGGGAGGGTGAGCAGTTCTTC. Protein: CASSPRLAGEGEQFF.

The genes are TRBV7-2 and TRBJ2-5; TRBD1 agrees at 8 bases. This CDR3 has 14 residues. CDR1 and CDR2 (germline): SGHTA, FQGNSA. The J segment lost 5 bases and the V segment lost 4 bases, leaving 6 bases of the junction unmatched. CDR3 in amino acids: CASSSSGGGETQYF. The CDR3 DNA reads as TGTGCCAGCAGCTCCTCAGGGGGCGGGGAGACCCAGTACTTC.

This chain's CDR3 is CASSGQVRTDTQYF. The DNA for the CDR3 is TGTGCCAGCAGTGGACAGGTCCGCACAGATACGCAGTATTTT. The rearrangement joins TRBV6-4 to TRBJ2-3, with D possibly matching TRBD1 (6 bases). Germline V gives CDR1 MRHNA, CDR2 SNTAGT. The ends were cut back, 4 bases at V and 1 base at J, with 9 bases in the middle. This CDR3 contains 14 residues.

Turning to this clone: The sample holds other DNA sequences that translate to the same CDR3. The rearrangement joins TRBV5-1 to TRBJ2-1; 9 bases fit TRBD1. Germline V gives CDR1 SGHRS, CDR2 YFSETQ. The CDR3 is 14 residues long. The junction had 3 bases not matched to a gene; V was cut back by 4 bases and J by 4 bases. In DNA form, the CDR3 reads TGCGCCAGCAGCCCTGGGACAGGGTACAATGAGCAGTTCTTC. Protein: CASSPGTGYNEQFF.

The rearrangement uses TRBV2 and TRBJ1-5; TRBD1 might be the D (6 bases). The V and J ends lost 6 bases and 4 bases respectively, with 16 bases between them. The CDR3 covers 15 residues. The germline V gene encodes CDR1 SNHLY and CDR2 FYNNEI. CDR3 in DNA: TGTGCCAGCAGCTCACAGGGTGATAAGAATCAGCCCCAGCATTTT. Protein: CASSSQGDKNQPQHF. The entire variable domain, with the rest obtained from reference TRBV2 and TRBJ1-5, is as follows: EPEVTQTPSHQVTQMGQEVILRCVPISNHLYFYWYRQILGQKVEFLVSFYNNEISEKSEIFDDQFSVERPDGSNFTLKIRSTKLEDSAMYFCASSSQGDKNQPQHFGDGTRLSIL.

The chain recombines TRBV19 with TRBJ2-5; 7 bases match TRBD2. The trim removed 4 bases at V and 1 base at J, leaving 3 bases unmatched. This CDR3 has 14 amino acids. Looked up from germline, CDR1 is LNHDA and CDR2 is SQIVND (reference sequence). The CDR3 reads CASSRRESQETQYF. The CDR3 DNA reads TGTGCCAGTAGTAGGCGGGAGAGCCAAGAGACCCAGTACTTC.

The rearrangement uses TRBV5-1 and TRBJ1-1, with a tentative D call TRBD1 (5 bases). The CDR3 is 15 amino acids. V was shortened by 4 bases and J by 1 base, with 14 bases between the two germline ends. Germline loops: CDR1 SGHRS, CDR2 YFSETQ. CDR3 nucleotide sequence: TGCGCCAGCAGCCCCCTGGCGACAGAGAACACTGAAGCTTTCTTT. It yields the protein CASSPLATENTEAFF.

This clone was detected only once. J is TRBJ2-7 and V is TRBV2; 8 positions agree with TRBD1. The V and J ends lost 3 bases and 2 bases, in that order; junction bases with no gene match: 9. Per the germline V gene, CDR1 is SNHLY and CDR2 is FYNNEI. This CDR3 has 16 amino acids. In DNA, the CDR3 is TGTGCCAGCAGTGACAGGCCTCAGGGGGCGGCCTACGAGCAGTACTTC. It yields the protein CASSDRPQGAAYEQYF.

This rearrangement joins TRBV28 to TRBJ1-1; 7 bases map to TRBD1. CDR1 and CDR2 (germline): MDHEN, SYDVKM. The CDR3 extends over 15 amino acids. Trimming removed 3 bases from V and 1 base from J; junction bases left unmatched: 5. CDR3 coding DNA: TGTGCCAGCAGTTTCAGGGGGTCGGGGAACACTGAAGCTTTCTTT. Translation gives CASSFRGSGNTEAFF.

V gene TRBV7-9 combines with J gene TRBJ1-4, with D hard to call. From germline, CDR1 is SEHNR and CDR2 FQNEAQ (reference sequence). The CDR3 length is 16 residues. The V end lost 4 bases, the J end lost 0 bases, and 12 bases lay between the germline ends. Here the CDR3 reads CASSSPKLATNEKLFF. The CDR3, as DNA: TGTGCCAGCAGCTCACCGAAGCTCGCAACTAATGAAAAACTGTTTTTT.

The chain recombines TRBV27 with TRBJ1-1, with D possibly matching TRBD1 (6 bases). The CDR3 length is 18 residues. The germline V gene encodes CDR1 MNHEY and CDR2 SMNVEV (reference sequence). V lost 3 bases and J lost 1, with 21 bases in between. For the CDR3, the DNA is TGTGCCAGCAGTTTTTGGGCTGCGGGTACAGGGCGGAACACTGAAGCTTTCTTT. Encoded protein: CASSFWAAGTGRNTEAFF.